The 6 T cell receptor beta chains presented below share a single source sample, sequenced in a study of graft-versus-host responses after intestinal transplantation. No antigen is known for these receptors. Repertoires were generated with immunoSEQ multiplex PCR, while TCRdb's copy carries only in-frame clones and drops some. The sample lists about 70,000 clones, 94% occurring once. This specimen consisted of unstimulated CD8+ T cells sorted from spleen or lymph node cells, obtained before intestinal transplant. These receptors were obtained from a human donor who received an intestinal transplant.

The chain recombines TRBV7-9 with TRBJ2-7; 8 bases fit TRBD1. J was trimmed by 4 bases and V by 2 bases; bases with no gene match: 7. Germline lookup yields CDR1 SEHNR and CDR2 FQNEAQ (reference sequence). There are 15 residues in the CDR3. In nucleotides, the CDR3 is TGTGCCAGCAGCTTAATGAGGACAGGGCTATACGAGCAGTACTTC. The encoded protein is CASSLMRTGLYEQYF. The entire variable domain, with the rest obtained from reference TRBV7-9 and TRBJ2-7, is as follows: DTGVSQNPRHKITKRGQNVTFRCDPISEHNRLYWYRQTLGQGPEFLTYFQNEAQLEKSRLLSDRFSAERPKGSFSTLEIQRTEQGDSAMYLCASSLMRTGLYEQYFGPGTRLTVT.

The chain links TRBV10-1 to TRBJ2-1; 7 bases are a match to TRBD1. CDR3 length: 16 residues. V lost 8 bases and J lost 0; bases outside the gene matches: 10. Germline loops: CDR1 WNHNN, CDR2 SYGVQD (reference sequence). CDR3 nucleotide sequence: TGCGCCAGCGCGCCCGGGACAGCGAGCTCCTACAATGAGCAGTTCTTC. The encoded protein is CASAPGTASSYNEQFF.

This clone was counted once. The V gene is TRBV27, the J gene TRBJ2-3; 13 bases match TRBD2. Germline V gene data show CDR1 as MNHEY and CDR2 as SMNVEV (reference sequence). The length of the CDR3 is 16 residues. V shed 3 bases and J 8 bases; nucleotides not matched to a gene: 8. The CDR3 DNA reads TGTGCCAGCAGTTTCTCTGGACTAGCGGGAGAAGGTACGCAGTATTTT. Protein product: CASSFSGLAGEGTQYF.

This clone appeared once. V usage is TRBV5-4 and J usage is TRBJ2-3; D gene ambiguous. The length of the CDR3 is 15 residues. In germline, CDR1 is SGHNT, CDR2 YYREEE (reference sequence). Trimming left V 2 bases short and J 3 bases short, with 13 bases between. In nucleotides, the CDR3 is TGTGCCAGCAGCTTTAGTAGGGTTCCGACAGATACGCAGTATTTT. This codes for CASSFSRVPTDTQYF.

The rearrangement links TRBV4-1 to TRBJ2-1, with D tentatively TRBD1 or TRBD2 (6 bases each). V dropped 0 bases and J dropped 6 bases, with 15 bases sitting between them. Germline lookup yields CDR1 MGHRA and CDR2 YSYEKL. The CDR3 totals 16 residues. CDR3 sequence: CASSQDRAPGANEQFF. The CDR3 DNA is TGCGCCAGCAGCCAAGATCGGGCCCCGGGGGCCAATGAGCAGTTCTTC.

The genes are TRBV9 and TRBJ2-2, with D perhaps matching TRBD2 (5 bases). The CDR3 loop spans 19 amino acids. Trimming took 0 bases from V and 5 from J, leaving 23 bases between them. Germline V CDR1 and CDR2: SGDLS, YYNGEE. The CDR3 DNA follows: TGTGCCAGCAGCGTAGATTGGTCCGGGGAAAGGTCGAGGACCGGGGAGCTGTTTTTT. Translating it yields CASSVDWSGERSRTGELFF.